The rows below give T cell receptor beta chains drawn from one sample of a study of Ad26.COV2.S vaccination and SARS-CoV-2 variants. Method: immunoSEQ multiplex PCR; TCRdb's copy keeps in-frame clones and lacks some. The sample consists of around 240,000 clones, approximately 88% of them appearing once. Sequencing used peripheral blood, obtained in a trial of Ad26.COV2.S vaccine versus placebo. The source of these receptors is a person between 18 and 60 years old who received the Ad26.COV2.S COVID-19 vaccine or a placebo. The CDR3 runs from the conserved cysteine through the conserved F or W. The order of the fields is V gene, J gene, D gene, clone size, CDR3 length, CDR3 DNA, CDR3 protein. The D gene is left open where the match is weak. Expanded clones are given a class, and other clones once, few, many or no size at all.

TRBV19	TRBJ1-5	NA	NA	16	TGTGCCAGTAGTAGTCAGGGAGTATATGGCAATCAGCCCCAGCATTTT	CASSSQGVYGNQPQHF
TRBV7-2	TRBJ1-5	NA	NA	13	TGTGCCAGCAGCTTAGGCGGCATCCGGGCCCAGCATTTT	CASSLGGIRAQHF
TRBV19	TRBJ2-3	NA	NA	13	TGTGCCAGTAGCACTGTCCGCACAGATACGCAGTATTTT	CASSTVRTDTQYF
TRBV6-4	TRBJ2-3	TRBD2	NA	16	TGTGCCAGCACCCCCTCCCCGGGGGGGGGCACAGATACGCAGTATTTT	CASTPSPGGGTDTQYF
TRBV7-9	TRBJ2-3	NA	NA	16	TGTGCCAGCAGCTTAGAGGGCGGAAGATCCACAGATACGCAGTATTTT	CASSLEGGRSTDTQYF
TRBV5-4	TRBJ2-7	NA	NA	12	TGTGCCAGCAGCGGCAGGGGCTACGAGCAGTACTTC	CASSGRGYEQYF
TRBV10-3	TRBJ2-2	TRBD1	once	16	TGTGCCATCAGTCCAACAGGGGGCGGGAACACCGGGGAGCTGTTTTTT	CAISPTGGGNTGELFF
TRBV7-2	TRBJ1-6	NA	NA	15	TGTGCCAGCAGCCTAAGCCGGGGGGCTTACTCACCCCTCCACTTT	CASSLSRGAYSPLHF
TRBV30	TRBJ1-1	NA	NA	13	TGTGCCTGTCTTAGACAGATGAACACTGAAGCTTTCTTT	CACLRQMNTEAFF
TRBV27	TRBJ2-2	NA	NA	16	TGTGCCAGCACCTACGCGGGACAAATTCCCACCGGGGAGCTGTTTTTT	CASTYAGQIPTGELFF
TRBV5-5	TRBJ2-2	NA	NA	14	TGTGCCAGCACCGGGACACTTAACACCGGGGAGCTGTTTTTT	CASTGTLNTGELFF
TRBV19	TRBJ1-5	NA	few	17	TGTGCCAGTAGTATACTACAGGGAATGGCGAGCAATCAGCCCCAGCATTTT	CASSILQGMASNQPQHF
TRBV7-2	TRBJ1-3	TRBD1	NA	16	TGTGCCAGCAGCCCCGGAGGGGGCCGGGCTGGAAACACCATATATTTT	CASSPGGGRAGNTIYF
TRBV5-1	TRBJ1-1	NA	NA	13	TGCGCCAGCAAGGTACAGCTGAACACTGAAGCTTTCTTT	CASKVQLNTEAFF
TRBV12-3/TRBV12-4	TRBJ1-1	NA	NA	13	TGTGCCAGCAGTTTGGGGGGTCCCGGGCCCGCAGGTTTT	CASSLGGPGPAGF
TRBV4-1	TRBJ2-3	NA	NA	16	TGCGCCAGCAGCCAAGAAGGCGGGACTAGCACAGATACGCAGTATTTT	CASSQEGGTSTDTQYF
TRBV10-3	TRBJ2-1	NA	NA	13	TGTGCCATCAACGCCAAGGGGTACAATGAGCAGTTCTTC	CAINAKGYNEQFF
TRBV7-6	TRBJ2-5	TRBD2	once	15	TGTGCCAGCAGCTTAGGCCCTAGCGGGCAAGAGACCCAGTACTTC	CASSLGPSGQETQYF
TRBV2	TRBJ2-7	NA	NA	11	TGTGCCAGCAGTGACTCCGTCGAGCAGTACTTC	CASSDSVEQYF
TRBV7-9	TRBJ1-6	TRBD1	NA	14	TGTGCCAGCAGCTCACAGGGGAAAAATTCACCCCTCCACTTT	CASSSQGKNSPLHF
TRBV7-2	TRBJ1-6	NA	NA	15	TGTGCCAGCAGCTTGAATGGGGTATTGGGTTCACCCCTCCACTTT	CASSLNGVLGSPLHF
TRBV7-2	TRBJ2-7	NA	NA	15	TGTGCCAGCAGCTTAGAAGGCGGCTACCTCTACGAGCAGTACTTC	CASSLEGGYLYEQYF
TRBV19	TRBJ1-5	TRBD1	few	15	TGTGCCAGTAGTATGACAGGGTGGAACAATCAGCCCCAGCATTTT	CASSMTGWNNQPQHF
TRBV7-9	TRBJ1-1	NA	NA	16	TGTGCCAGCAGCTTAGTCAGATCTGGGAGTTACACTGAAGCTTTCTTT	CASSLVRSGSYTEAFF
TRBV9	TRBJ2-3	TRBD2	NA	15	TGTGCCAGCAGCTACGGGGGGGCTAGCACAGATACGCAGTATTTT	CASSYGGASTDTQYF
TRBV6-4	TRBJ2-3	TRBD1	NA	16	TGTGCCAGCAGTGAAACAGGGGGCCCTAGCACAGATACGCAGTATTTT	CASSETGGPSTDTQYF
TRBV28	TRBJ2-7	TRBD2	once	16	TGTGCCAGCAGTCCCAGCGGGAGGGCCTGGACGGACGAGCAGTACTTC	CASSPSGRAWTDEQYF
TRBV19	TRBJ2-5	TRBD1	NA	13	TGTGCCAGTAGCTCACAGGGGATTGAGACCCAGTACTTC	CASSSQGIETQYF
TRBV9	TRBJ2-1	TRBD2	once	15	TGTGCCAGCAGCGTAGGACCTAGCGGACACAATGAGCAGTTCTTC	CASSVGPSGHNEQFF
TRBV6-7	TRBJ1-1	NA	NA	12	TGTGCCAGCAGTTACATGAACACTGAAGCTTTCTTT	CASSYMNTEAFF
TRBV5-1	TRBJ2-3	NA	once	15	TGCGCCAGCAGCGGGGACGGTTCTAGCACAGATACGCAGTATTTT	CASSGDGSSTDTQYF
TRBV5-1	TRBJ2-5	NA	once	14	TGCGCCAGCAGCTTGCATCCCGGGTGGGAGACCCAGTACTTC	CASSLHPGWETQYF